Each of the 14 T cell receptor beta chains below was sequenced from the same sample in a study of shared clonotypes between healthy human individuals. Only in-frame clones appear in the TCRdb table, and some are missing; sequencing was by immunoSEQ multiplex PCR. The sample has around 990,000 clones, 60% to 80% seen once. Sequenced sample: memory CD4+ T cells from PBMCs. The subset: CD45RA-negative fraction. Receptors originate from a man aged 18 to 30 in good health. Some clones in this sample may be carry-over from other donors' samples.

This clone showed up just once. This chain joins TRBV19 and TRBJ1-1; a possible D gene is TRBD1 (5 bases). The germline V gene has CDR1 LNHDA and CDR2 SQIVND (reference sequence). V lost 3 bases and J 1 base, leaving 15 bases between the germline ends. This CDR3 spans 16 amino acids. CDR3 protein: CASSILTGMRNTEAFF. Written as DNA, the CDR3 is TGTGCCAGTAGTATCCTCACAGGCATGAGGAACACTGAAGCTTTCTTT.

The rearrangement joins TRBV29-1 to TRBJ2-3, with D possibly TRBD1 on 5 matching bases. CDR1 and CDR2 (germline): SQVTM, ANQGSEA. The CDR3 has 14 amino acids. V was trimmed by 7 bases and J by 4 bases, leaving 18 bases between them. This chain's CDR3 is CSADPSARADTQYF. Written as DNA, the CDR3 is TGCAGCGCAGACCCCTCAGCCAGGGCAGATACGCAGTATTTT.

J is TRBJ1-5 and V is TRBV9; no firm D call. Looked up from germline, CDR1 is SGDLS and CDR2 is YYNGEE. The V end was cut by 5 bases, the J end by 4 bases, with 10 bases between. This CDR3 region has 13 residues. CDR3 DNA sequence: TGTGCCAGCAGTGTCTTCACAAATCAGCCCCAGCATTTT. Amino acids: CASSVFTNQPQHF.

This chain connects TRBV4-3 to TRBJ2-3; tentatively, D is TRBD1 (6 bases). Germline V gene sequence: CDR1 LGHNA, CDR2 YSLEER. The CDR3 is 14 residues long. Deletions cut 1 base from V and 6 bases from J, with 11 bases between. The CDR3 spells CASSQGWGPDTQYF. For the CDR3, the DNA is TGCGCCAGCAGCCAAGGGTGGGGGCCGGATACGCAGTATTTT.

J is TRBJ1-1 and V is TRBV2, with 8 nucleotides matching TRBD1. Germline CDR1 is SNHLY and CDR2 is FYNNEI. The CDR3 sequence is 15 residues long. Germline trimming cut 4 bases from V and 8 bases from J; bases unmatched to any gene: 12. The CDR3 region has the DNA TGTGCCAGCAGTGGGCCCGGGACAGGCGCTTCCGAAGCTTTCTTT. The encoded protein is CASSGPGTGASEAFF.

Points on this clone: In the same sample, other DNA sequences code for this CDR3. The chain joins TRBV7-2 to TRBJ2-3; D is unclear. The CDR3 has 14 amino acids. Per the germline V gene, CDR1 is SGHTA and CDR2 is FQGNSA. Trimming took 2 bases from V and 0 from J, leaving 6 bases between them. The CDR3: CASSLSASTDTQYF. CDR3 sequence (DNA): TGTGCCAGCAGCTTATCTGCTAGCACAGATACGCAGTATTTT.

The gene calls are TRBV7-9 and TRBJ2-5; perhaps TRBD2 as D (5 bases). There are 15 residues in the CDR3. The V gene lost 1 base and the J gene lost 5 bases, with 14 bases spanning the gap. Per the germline V gene, CDR1 is SEHNR and CDR2 is FQNEAQ (reference sequence). In DNA form, the CDR3 reads TGTGCCAGCAGCTTAGTTGCCGGAGGAGCGGAGACCCAGTACTTC. Its translation is CASSLVAGGAETQYF.

The chain carries TRBV6-5 and TRBJ1-1; D perhaps matches TRBD1 (6 bases). The germline CDR1 and CDR2 sequences are MNHEY and SVGAGI. This CDR3 comprises 13 residues. V lost 4 bases and J lost 4, with 10 bases in between. CDR3: CASSLGAGTEAFF. CDR3 nucleotides: TGTGCCAGCAGTTTGGGGGCAGGCACTGAAGCTTTCTTT.

The gene calls are TRBV7-2 and TRBJ2-1; TRBD2 agrees at 11 bases. This CDR3 spans 19 amino acids. The junction had 10 bases not matched to a gene; V was cut back by 3 bases and J by 0 bases. Germline CDR1 and CDR2: SGHTA and FQGNSA. CDR3 region: CASSFAGLAGGSSYNEQFF. DNA for the CDR3: TGTGCCAGCAGCTTCGCCGGACTAGCGGGTGGGAGCTCCTACAATGAGCAGTTCTTC.

The chain combines TRBV28 with TRBJ1-2, with D perhaps TRBD1 (5 bases). Germline values: CDR1 MDHEN, CDR2 SYDVKM. Deletions cut 3 bases from V and 3 bases from J, with 8 bases between. CDR3 length equals 13 residues. CDR3 loop: CASSLRDDYGYTF. The CDR3 DNA is TGTGCCAGCAGTTTGAGGGACGACTATGGCTACACCTTC.

This chain joins TRBV5-6 and TRBJ1-3; tentative D call: TRBD1 (6 bases). The CDR3 length is 15 residues. Germline V gene lookup returns CDR1 SGHDT and CDR2 YYEEEE. V was pared by 1 base and J by 4 bases, with 12 bases between. For the CDR3, the DNA is TGTGCCAGCAGCTTGTTACAGGGTGCGGGAAACACCATATATTTT. Translated, it gives CASSLLQGAGNTIYF.

V is TRBV25-1 and J is TRBJ1-2, with D possibly TRBD1 on 6 matching bases. The length of the CDR3 is 12 residues. Trimming shortened V by 8 bases and J by 1 base, and 8 bases separated the two germline ends. Germline V gene lookup returns CDR1 MGHDK and CDR2 SYGVNS. In nucleotides, the CDR3 is TGTGCCAGCTCGGACAGTAACTATGGCTACACCTTC. Translating gives CASSDSNYGYTF.

CDR3 region: CASTSLGTSGIFWRQYF. The CDR3 DNA reads TGTGCCAGCACCAGTCTTGGGACTAGCGGGATCTTTTGGCGGCAGTACTTC. The chain employs TRBV28 and TRBJ2-7, with TRBD2 identical over 13 bases. Unmatched junction bases numbered 18, after V lost 7 bases and J lost 9 bases. CDR1 is MDHEN and CDR2 is SYDVKM in the germline V gene. CDR3 length equals 17 residues.

This clone was seen a few times. At the DNA level, this CDR3 is encoded by other sequences in the same sample as well. The rearrangement joins TRBV30 to TRBJ1-5; TRBD1 matches at 7 bases. This CDR3 has 14 residues. The V and J ends lost 0 bases and 2 bases, in that order; junction bases with no gene match: 1. The germline CDR1 and CDR2 sequences are GTSNPN and SVGIG (reference sequence). CDR3: CAWSVGQGNQPQHF. As DNA, the CDR3 is TGTGCCTGGAGTGTAGGACAGGGCAATCAGCCCCAGCATTTT. Supplemented by reference TRBV30 and TRBJ1-5, the full variable domain reads SQTIHQWPATLVQPVGSPLSLECTVEGTSNPNLYWYRQAAGRGLQLLFYSVGIGQISSEVPQNLSASRPQDRQFILSSKKLLLSDSGFYLCAWSVGQGNQPQHFGDGTRLSIL.